This T cell receptor (beta chain) was sequenced in a study of vaccination and CD4 T cells after COVID-19. Sequenced with the Oncomine TCR Beta short-read assay was DNA taken from cultured CD4+ T cells. TCRdb re-called the PCR reads with MiXCR, one entry per CDR3 protein. This table holds roughly 20,000 distinct CDR3 sequences, 40% found once. The junction had 8 bases not matched to a gene; V was cut back by 8 bases and J by 3 bases. This CDR3 comprises 14 residues. Germline V lookup: CDR1 LNHDA, CDR2 SQIVND (reference sequence). Specified treatment: approximately 11-day PBMC culture with coronavirus spike peptide pools or control peptides (ViraFEST assay). Comment on this clonotype: No antigen is known for it.

The material sequenced was CD4+ T cells from blood, cultured in vitro, taken after SARS-CoV-2 vaccination. V and J are TRBV19 and TRBJ1-1; 8 bases line up with TRBD1. The source is a human donor who had recovered from COVID-19. The CDR3 region has the DNA TGTGCCAGTCTTGACAGGGGCGCCTACACTGAAGCTTTCTTT. The encoded protein is CASLDRGAYTEAFF. Based on the CDR3 plus reference TRBV19 and TRBJ1-1, the full variable domain is DGGITQSPKYLFRKEGQNVTLSCEQNLNHDAMYWYRQDPGQGLRLIYYSQIVNDFQKGDIAEGYSVSREKKESFPLTVTSAQKNPTAFYLCASLDRGAYTEAFFGQGTRLTVV.